Here is one T cell receptor (beta chain) with its context. Its matching antigen is unknown. The sample carries other DNA sequences with the same CDR3. Trimming cost V 3 bases and J 4 bases, with 3 bases left between them. Looked up from germline, CDR1 is MDHEN and CDR2 is SYDVKM. This CDR3 region has 11 residues. This record comes from a study of T cell responses to AZD1222 COVID-19 vaccine. TCRdb's table, derived via immunoSEQ multiplex PCR, lists solely in-frame clones and lacks some. The repertoire includes hundreds of thousands of clones, around 93% of them detected once, and around 0.57% sits in the top ten. Overall study results and limits: Seropositive AZD1222 recipients at baseline numbered only five or six. Repertoires in all cases were sampled only once the peak T cell response had passed. Females outnumbered males among donors, who were mostly white British; clonal diversity was possibly underestimated. Nearly half of unique spike-specific TCRs reportedly avoided B.1.351 and B.1.1.7 mutated regions.

The clonotype was recovered from an adult who received the AZD1222 COVID-19 vaccine. This sequence joins TRBV28 and TRBJ2-5; the D is unclear. The sample consisted of peripheral blood, taken 28 days after the second AZD1222 dose. The CDR3 coding sequence is TGTGCCAGCAGTTTTGGAGAGACCCAGTACTTC. It encodes CASSFGETQYF.